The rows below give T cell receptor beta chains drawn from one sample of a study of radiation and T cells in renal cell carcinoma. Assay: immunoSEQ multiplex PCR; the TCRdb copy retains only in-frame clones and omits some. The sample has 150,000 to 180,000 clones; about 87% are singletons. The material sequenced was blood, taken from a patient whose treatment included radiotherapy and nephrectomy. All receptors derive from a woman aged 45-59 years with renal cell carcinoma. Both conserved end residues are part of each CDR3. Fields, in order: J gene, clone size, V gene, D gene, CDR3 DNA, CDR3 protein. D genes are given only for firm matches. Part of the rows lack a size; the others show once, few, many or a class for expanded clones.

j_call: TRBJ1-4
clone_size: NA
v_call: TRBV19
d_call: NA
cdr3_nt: TGTGCCAGTAGACTTCGGCGGGCTAATGAAAAACTGTTTTTT
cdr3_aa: CASRLRRANEKLFF

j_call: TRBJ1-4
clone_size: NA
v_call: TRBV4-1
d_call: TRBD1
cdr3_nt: TGCGCCAGCAGTCTAACCCCCGGGACAGGGGATGAAAAACTGTTTTTT
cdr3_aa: CASSLTPGTGDEKLFF

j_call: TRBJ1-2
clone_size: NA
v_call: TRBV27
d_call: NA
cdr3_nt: TGTGCCAGCAGTTTTTTCGAAGGGGTCCCGACTGGCTACACCTTC
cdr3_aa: CASSFFEGVPTGYTF

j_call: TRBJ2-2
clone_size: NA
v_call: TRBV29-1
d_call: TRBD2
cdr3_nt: TGCAGCGTCGCGGGGGGCAGGAACACCGGGGAGCTGTTTTTT
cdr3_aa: CSVAGGRNTGELFF

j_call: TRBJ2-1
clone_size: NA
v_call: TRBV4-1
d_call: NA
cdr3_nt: TGCGCCAGCAGCCATGGGGCCCAATGGGGTTACAATGAGCAGTTCTTC
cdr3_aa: CASSHGAQWGYNEQFF

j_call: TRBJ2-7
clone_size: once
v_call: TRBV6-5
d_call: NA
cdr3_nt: TGTGCCAGCAGTTATAGAACAGAGCAGTACTTC
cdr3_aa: CASSYRTEQYF

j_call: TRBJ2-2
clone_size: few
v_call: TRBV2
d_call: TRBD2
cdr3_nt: TGTGCCAGTTCTTGGGAGGCGGGGGTGGTTACCGGGGAGCTGTTTTTT
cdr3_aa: CASSWEAGVVTGELFF

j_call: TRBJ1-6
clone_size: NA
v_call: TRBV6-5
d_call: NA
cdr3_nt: TGTGCCAGCTCTTCCGGACAGATAAATTCACCCCTCCACTTT
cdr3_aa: CASSSGQINSPLHF

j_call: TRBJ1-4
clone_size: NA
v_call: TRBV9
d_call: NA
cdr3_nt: TGTGCCAGCAGCGTAGAGATTAATGAAAAACTGTTTTTT
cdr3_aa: CASSVEINEKLFF

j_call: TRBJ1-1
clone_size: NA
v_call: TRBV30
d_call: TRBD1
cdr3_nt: TGTGCCTGGAGTACCCCGGACAGGGGGAACACTGAAGCTTTCTTT
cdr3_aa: CAWSTPDRGNTEAFF

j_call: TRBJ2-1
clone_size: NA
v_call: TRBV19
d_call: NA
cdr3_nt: TGTGCCAGTAGTAGTGGGACGGGGTCCCGGGGGAATGAGCAGTTCTTC
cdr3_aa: CASSSGTGSRGNEQFF

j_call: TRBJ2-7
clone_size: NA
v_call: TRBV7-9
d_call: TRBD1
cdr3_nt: TGTGCCAGCAGAGGCCCGGGACAGAGAACCTACGAGCAGTACTTC
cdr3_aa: CASRGPGQRTYEQYF

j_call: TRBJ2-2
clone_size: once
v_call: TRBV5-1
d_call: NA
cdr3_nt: TGCGCCAGCAGCTTGGGGGGCGCGAACACCGGGGAGCTGTTTTTT
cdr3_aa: CASSLGGANTGELFF

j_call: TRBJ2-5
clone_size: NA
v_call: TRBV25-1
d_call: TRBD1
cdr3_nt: TGTGCCAGCAGTGAGCGACAGGGGGCGGGGGGGACCCAGTACTTC
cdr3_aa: CASSERQGAGGTQYF

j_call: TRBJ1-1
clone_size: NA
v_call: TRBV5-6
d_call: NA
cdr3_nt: TGTGCCAGCAGCCGAGAATGGGTCACTGAAGCTTTCTTT
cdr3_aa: CASSREWVTEAFF

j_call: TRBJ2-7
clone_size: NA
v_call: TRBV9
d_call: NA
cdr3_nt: TGTGCCAGCAGCGCAGGCTCGAGGGGGGGCCTCGAGCAGTACTTC
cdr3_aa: CASSAGSRGGLEQYF

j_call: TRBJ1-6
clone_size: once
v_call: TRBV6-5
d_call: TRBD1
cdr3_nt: TGTGCCAGCAGTTGGGACAGGGAAGGTTCACCCCTCCACTTT
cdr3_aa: CASSWDREGSPLHF

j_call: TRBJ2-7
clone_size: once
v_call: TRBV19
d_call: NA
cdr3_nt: TGTGCCAGTAGTATAAGGGTCAGGTCCCACGAGCAGTACTTC
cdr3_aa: CASSIRVRSHEQYF

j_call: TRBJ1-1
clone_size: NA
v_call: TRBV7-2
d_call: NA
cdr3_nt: TGTGCCAGCAGCTTAGGGGCAGGCACGAACACTGAAGCTTTCTTT
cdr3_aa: CASSLGAGTNTEAFF

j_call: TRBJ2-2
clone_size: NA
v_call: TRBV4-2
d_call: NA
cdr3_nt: TGTGCCAGCAGCCATGGGGGAAGGGACGGGGAGCTGTTTTTT
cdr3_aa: CASSHGGRDGELFF

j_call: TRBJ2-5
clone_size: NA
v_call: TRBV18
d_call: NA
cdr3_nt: TGTGCCAGCTCGCCACAGGGAGGGGAGACCCAGTACTTC
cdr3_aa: CASSPQGGETQYF

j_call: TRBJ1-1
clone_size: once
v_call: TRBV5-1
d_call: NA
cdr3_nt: TGCGCCAGCAGCTTCGGGGGCAAGAACACTGAAGCTTTCTTT
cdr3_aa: CASSFGGKNTEAFF

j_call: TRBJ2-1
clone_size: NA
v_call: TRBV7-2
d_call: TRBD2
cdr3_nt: TGTGCCAGCAGCTCTAGGCGTAGCGGGGGGGTGAACAATGAGCAGTTCTTC
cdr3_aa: CASSSRRSGGVNNEQFF

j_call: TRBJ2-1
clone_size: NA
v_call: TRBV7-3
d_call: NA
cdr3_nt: TGTGCCAGCAGCTCTCAGGGTAGTGAGCAGTTCTTC
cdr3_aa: CASSSQGSEQFF

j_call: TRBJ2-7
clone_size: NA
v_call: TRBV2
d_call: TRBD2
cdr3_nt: TGTGCCAGCAGTTACCATTCCGGGACTAGCGACGAGCAGTACTTC
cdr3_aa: CASSYHSGTSDEQYF

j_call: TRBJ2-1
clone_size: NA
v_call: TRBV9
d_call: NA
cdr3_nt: TGTGCCAGCAGTCACTCCGGGGCAGGGGTGGGCAATGAGCAGTTCTTC
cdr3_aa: CASSHSGAGVGNEQFF

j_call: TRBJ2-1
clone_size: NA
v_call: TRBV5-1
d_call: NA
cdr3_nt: TGCGCCAGCAGATCGTACAATGAGCAGTTCTTC
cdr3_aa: CASRSYNEQFF

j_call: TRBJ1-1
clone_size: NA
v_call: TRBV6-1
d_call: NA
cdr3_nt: TGTGCCAGCACCAACTACGCTGAAGCTTTCTTT
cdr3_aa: CASTNYAEAFF

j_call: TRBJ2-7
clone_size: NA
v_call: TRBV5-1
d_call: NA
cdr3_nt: TGCGCCAGCAGCCCCAGGACAAATTGGGGCGACGAGCAGTACTTC
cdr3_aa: CASSPRTNWGDEQYF

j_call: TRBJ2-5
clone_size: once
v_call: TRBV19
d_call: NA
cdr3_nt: TGTGCCAGTAGCCCTCGACTAGAAGTAGAGACCCAGTACTTC
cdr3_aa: CASSPRLEVETQYF

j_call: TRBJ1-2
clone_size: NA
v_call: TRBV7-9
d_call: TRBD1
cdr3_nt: TGTGCCAGCAGCTTAGATACAGGGGGCGTCGGCTACACCTTC
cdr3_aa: CASSLDTGGVGYTF

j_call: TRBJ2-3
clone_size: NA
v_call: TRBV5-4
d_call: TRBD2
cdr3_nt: TGTGCCAGCAGCGACGGTAGCGGGGGGGCTACAGATACGCAGTATTTT
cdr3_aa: CASSDGSGGATDTQYF

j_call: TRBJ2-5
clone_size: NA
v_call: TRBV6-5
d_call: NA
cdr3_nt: TGTGCCAGCAGTTTCCGGGACATTCCCCAAGAGACCCAGTACTTC
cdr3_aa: CASSFRDIPQETQYF

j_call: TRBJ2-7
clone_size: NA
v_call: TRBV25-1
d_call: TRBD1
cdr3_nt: TGTGCCAGCAGAAGAGGACAGGTGCCCTACGAGCAGTACTTC
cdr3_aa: CASRRGQVPYEQYF

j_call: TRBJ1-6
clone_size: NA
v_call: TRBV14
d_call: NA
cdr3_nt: TGTGCCAGCAGCCAAGATGAGAAAAGACAGAGGAATTCACCCCTCCACTTT
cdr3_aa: CASSQDEKRQRNSPLHF

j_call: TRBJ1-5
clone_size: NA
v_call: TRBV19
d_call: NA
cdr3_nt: TGTGCCAGTAGTATAGAGCACGGGAGGAGCAATCAGCCCCAGCATTTT
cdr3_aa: CASSIEHGRSNQPQHF

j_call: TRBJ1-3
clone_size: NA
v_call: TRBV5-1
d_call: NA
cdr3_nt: TGCGCCAGCAGCTTGGCCGCCGGCTCTGGAAACACCATATATTTT
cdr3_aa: CASSLAAGSGNTIYF

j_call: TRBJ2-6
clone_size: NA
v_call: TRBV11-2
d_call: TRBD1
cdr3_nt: TGTGCCAGCAGCCCGACAGGGGGGGCCAACGTCCTGACTTTC
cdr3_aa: CASSPTGGANVLTF

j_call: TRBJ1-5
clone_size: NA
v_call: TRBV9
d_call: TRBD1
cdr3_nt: TGTGCCAGCAGCGTTGGGGACAGCTACAATCAGCCCCAGCATTTT
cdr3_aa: CASSVGDSYNQPQHF

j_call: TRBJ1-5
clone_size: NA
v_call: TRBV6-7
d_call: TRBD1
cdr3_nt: TGTGCCAGCACTCATTGGGACAGAGGGAACCAGCCCCAGCATTTT
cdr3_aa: CASTHWDRGNQPQHF

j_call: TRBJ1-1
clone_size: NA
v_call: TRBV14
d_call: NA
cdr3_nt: TGTGCCAGCAGCCAAGAGAGGCGGGGAGGAGTGAACACTGAAGCTTTCTTT
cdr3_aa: CASSQERRGGVNTEAFF

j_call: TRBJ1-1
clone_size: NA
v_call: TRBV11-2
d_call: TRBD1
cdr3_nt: TGTGCCAGCAGCTTAGTTTCCGGACAGGTAAACACTGAAGCTTTCTTT
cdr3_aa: CASSLVSGQVNTEAFF

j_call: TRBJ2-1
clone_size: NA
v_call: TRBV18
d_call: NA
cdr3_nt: TGTGCCAGCTCACCACTCCTCGGTCCCTACAATGAGCAGTTCTTC
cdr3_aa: CASSPLLGPYNEQFF

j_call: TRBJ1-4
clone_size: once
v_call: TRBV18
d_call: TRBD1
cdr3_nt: TGTGCCAGCTCACCAAGCAGGGGGCTTCGAGAAAAACTGTTTTTT
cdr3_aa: CASSPSRGLREKLFF

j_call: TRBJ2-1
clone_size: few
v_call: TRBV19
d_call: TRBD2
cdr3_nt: TGTGCCAGTAGTCCTCACTCGGGAGGTGAGCAGTTCTTC
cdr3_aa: CASSPHSGGEQFF

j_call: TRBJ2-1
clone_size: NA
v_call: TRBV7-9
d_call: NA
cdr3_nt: TGTGCCAGCAGCTTCGGCGCCTACAATGAGCAGTTCTTC
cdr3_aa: CASSFGAYNEQFF

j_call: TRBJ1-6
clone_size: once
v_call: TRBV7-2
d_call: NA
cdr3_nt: TGTGCCAGCAGCTTAGTTCAGATTTCACCCCTCCACTTT
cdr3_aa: CASSLVQISPLHF

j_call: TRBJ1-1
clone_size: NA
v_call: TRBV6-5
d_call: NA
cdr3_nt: TGTGCCAGCGAGTCTTTGGGGGCGGGAAGAACTGAAGCTTTCTTT
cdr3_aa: CASESLGAGRTEAFF

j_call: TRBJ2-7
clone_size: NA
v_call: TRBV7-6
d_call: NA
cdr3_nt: TGTGCCAGCAGCTCCCGAGTCTTCGAGCAGTACTTC
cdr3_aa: CASSSRVFEQYF

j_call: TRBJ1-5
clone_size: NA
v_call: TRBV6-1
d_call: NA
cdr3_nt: TGTGCCAGCAGACAGGGTGTCTACAATCAGCCCCAGCATTTT
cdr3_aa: CASRQGVYNQPQHF

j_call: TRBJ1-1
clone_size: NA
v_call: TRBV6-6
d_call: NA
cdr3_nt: TGTGCCAGCAGTTACTCGCGGGGAAGAGTCACTGAAGCTTTCTTT
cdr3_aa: CASSYSRGRVTEAFF

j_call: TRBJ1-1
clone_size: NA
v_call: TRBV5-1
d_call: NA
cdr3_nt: TGCGCCAGCAGCCCCGAGGAGCAGACAAAGAACACTGAAGCTTTCTTT
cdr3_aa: CASSPEEQTKNTEAFF

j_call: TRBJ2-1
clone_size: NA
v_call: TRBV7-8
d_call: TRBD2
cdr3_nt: TGTGCCAGCAGCTTAGTTGCTAGCGGGTATGAGCAGTTCTTC
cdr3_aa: CASSLVASGYEQFF

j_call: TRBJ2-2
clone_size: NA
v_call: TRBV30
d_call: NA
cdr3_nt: TGTGCCTGGAGGACGGGAACCTGGCCCACCGGGGAGCTGTTTTTT
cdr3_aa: CAWRTGTWPTGELFF

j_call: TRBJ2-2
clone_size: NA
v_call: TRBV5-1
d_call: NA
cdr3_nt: TGCGCCAGCAGCTTGCTCCCCCGGGGACTCACCGGGGAGCTGTTTTTT
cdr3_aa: CASSLLPRGLTGELFF

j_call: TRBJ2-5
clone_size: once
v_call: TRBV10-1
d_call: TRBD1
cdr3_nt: TGCGCCAGCAGGGGGGACAGGCCGGTTCAAGAGACCCAGTACTTC
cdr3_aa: CASRGDRPVQETQYF